This T cell receptor beta chain stems from a study of radiotherapy plus CTLA-4 blockade in lung cancer. CTLA-4 blockade using ipilimumab, together with focal radiation, was received by patients with chemo-refractory metastatic non-small-cell lung cancer. The repertoire was sequenced with immunoSEQ multiplex PCR; TCRdb's copy has only in-frame clones and lacks some. This table holds around 38,000 clones, 80% to 90% found once. CDR3 size: 19 residues. V dropped 1 base and J dropped 0; count of bases not matched to a gene: 11. The germline gives CDR1 LGHNA, CDR2 YSLEER. This receptor was identified in a human donor with non-small cell lung cancer whose response to radiotherapy plus ipilimumab could not be evaluated. Sequences were derived from peripheral blood, sampled from a patient treated with radiotherapy plus ipilimumab. The rearrangement uses TRBV4-3 and TRBJ2-1, with TRBD2 identical over 8 bases. CDR3 loop: CASSQVPRGAIGSYNEQFF. CDR3 in DNA: TGCGCCAGCAGCCAAGTCCCGCGGGGGGCTATAGGCTCCTACAATGAGCAGTTCTTC.